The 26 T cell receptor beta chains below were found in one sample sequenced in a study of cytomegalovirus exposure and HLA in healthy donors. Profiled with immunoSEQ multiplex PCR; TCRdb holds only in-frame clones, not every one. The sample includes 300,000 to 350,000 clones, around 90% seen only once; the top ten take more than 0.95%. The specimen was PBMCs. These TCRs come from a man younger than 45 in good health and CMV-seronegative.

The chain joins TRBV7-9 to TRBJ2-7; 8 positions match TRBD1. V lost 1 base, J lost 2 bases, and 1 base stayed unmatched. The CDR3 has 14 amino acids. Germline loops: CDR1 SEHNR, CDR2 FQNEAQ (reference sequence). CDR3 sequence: CASSLGDRTYEQYF. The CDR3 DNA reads TGTGCCAGCAGCTTAGGGGACAGGACCTACGAGCAGTACTTC.

The CDR3 DNA follows: TGTGCCAGTAGTATGCTACGACAGGGCTCCTACAATGAGCAGTTCTTC. Residues: CASSMLRQGSYNEQFF. This chain connects TRBV19 to TRBJ2-1; the match to TRBD1 covers 7 bases. The V gene's germline CDR1 is LNHDA and CDR2 SQIVND (reference sequence). The CDR3 contains 16 residues. With 3 bases clipped from V and 0 bases from J, the junction kept 5 bases outside the gene matches. The full variable domain, with the rest looked up from reference TRBV19 and TRBJ2-1, is DGGITQSPKYLFRKEGQNVTLSCEQNLNHDAMYWYRQDPGQGLRLIYYSQIVNDFQKGDIAEGYSVSREKKESFPLTVTSAQKNPTAFYLCASSMLRQGSYNEQFFGPGTRLTVL.

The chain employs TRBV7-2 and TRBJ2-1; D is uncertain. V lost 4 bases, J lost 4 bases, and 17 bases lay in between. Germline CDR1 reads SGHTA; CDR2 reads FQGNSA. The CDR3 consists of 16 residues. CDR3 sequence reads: CASSSLVVTTYNEQFF. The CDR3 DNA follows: TGTGCCAGCAGCTCCCTAGTAGTGACCACGTACAATGAGCAGTTCTTC.

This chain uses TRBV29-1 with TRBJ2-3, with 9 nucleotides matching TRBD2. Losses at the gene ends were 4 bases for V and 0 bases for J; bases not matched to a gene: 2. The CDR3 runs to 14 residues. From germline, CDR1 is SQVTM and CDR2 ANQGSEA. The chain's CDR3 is CSVGAGGSTDTQYF. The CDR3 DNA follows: TGCAGCGTTGGAGCGGGGGGTAGCACAGATACGCAGTATTTT.

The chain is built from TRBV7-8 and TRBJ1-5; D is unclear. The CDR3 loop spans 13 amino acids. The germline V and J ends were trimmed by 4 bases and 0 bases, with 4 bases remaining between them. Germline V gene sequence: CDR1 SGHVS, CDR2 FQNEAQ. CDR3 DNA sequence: TGTGCCAGCAGCTCCAATAGCAATCAGCCCCAGCATTTT. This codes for CASSSNSNQPQHF. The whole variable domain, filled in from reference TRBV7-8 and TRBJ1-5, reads GAGVSQSPRYKVAKRGQDVALRCDPISGHVSLFWYQQALGQGPEFLTYFQNEAQLDKSGLPSDRFFAERPEGSVSTLKIQRTQQEDSAVYLCASSSNSNQPQHFGDGTRLSIL.

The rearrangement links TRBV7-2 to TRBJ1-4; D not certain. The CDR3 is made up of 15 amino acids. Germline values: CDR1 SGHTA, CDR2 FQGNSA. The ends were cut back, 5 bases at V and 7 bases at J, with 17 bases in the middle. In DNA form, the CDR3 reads TGTGCCAGCAGCATGAGCATCGCCTTTAGTGAAAAACTGTTTTTT. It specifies CASSMSIAFSEKLFF.

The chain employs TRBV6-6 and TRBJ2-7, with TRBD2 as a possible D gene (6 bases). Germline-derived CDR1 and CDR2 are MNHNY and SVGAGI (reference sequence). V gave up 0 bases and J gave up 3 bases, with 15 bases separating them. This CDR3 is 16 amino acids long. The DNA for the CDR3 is TGTGCCAGCAGTTACTCTGGCCAGCGGGTTGACTACGAGCAGTACTTC. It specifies CASSYSGQRVDYEQYF.

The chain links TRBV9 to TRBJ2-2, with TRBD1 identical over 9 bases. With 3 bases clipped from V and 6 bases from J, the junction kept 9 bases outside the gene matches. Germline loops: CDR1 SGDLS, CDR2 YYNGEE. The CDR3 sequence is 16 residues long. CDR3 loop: CASSDRTGVMAGELFF. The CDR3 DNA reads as TGTGCCAGCAGCGATAGGACAGGGGTCATGGCCGGGGAGCTGTTTTTT.

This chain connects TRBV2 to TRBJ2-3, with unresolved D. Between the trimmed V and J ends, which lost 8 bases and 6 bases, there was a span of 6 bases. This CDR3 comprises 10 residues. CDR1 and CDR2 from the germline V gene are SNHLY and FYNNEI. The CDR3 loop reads CASAGDTQYF. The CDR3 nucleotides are TGTGCCAGCGCCGGTGATACGCAGTATTTT.

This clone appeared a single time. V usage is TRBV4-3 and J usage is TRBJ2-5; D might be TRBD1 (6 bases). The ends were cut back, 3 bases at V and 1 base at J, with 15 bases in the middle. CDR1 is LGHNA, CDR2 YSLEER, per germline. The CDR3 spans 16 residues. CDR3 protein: CASSQGSWTAQETQYF. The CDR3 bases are TGCGCCAGCAGCCAGGGAAGTTGGACAGCCCAAGAGACCCAGTACTTC.

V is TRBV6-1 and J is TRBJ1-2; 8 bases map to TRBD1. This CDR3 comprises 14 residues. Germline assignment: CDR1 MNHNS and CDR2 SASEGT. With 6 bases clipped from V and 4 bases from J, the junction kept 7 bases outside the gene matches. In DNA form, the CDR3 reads TGTGCCAGCAGGGGGACAGGCTCCATCTATGGCTACACCTTC. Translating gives CASRGTGSIYGYTF.

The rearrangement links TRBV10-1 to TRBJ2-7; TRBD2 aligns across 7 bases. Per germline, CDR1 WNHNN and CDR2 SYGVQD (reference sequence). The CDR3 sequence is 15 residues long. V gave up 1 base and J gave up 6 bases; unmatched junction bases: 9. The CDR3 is CASSEWRGMDGEQYF. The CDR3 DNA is TGCGCCAGCAGTGAGTGGCGGGGGATGGACGGCGAGCAGTACTTC.

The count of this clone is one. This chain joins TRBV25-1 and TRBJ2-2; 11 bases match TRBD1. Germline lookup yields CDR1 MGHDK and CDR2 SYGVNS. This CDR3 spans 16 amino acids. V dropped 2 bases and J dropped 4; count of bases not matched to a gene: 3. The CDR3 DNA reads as TGTGCCAGCAGTGAAGTAGGGACAGGGGGCACCGGGGAGCTGTTTTTT. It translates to CASSEVGTGGTGELFF.

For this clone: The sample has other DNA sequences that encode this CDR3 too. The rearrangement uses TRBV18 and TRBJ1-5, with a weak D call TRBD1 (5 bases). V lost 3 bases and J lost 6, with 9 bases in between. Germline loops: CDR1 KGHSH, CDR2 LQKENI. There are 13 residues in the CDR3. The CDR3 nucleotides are TGTGCCAGCTCACCGGGGCGGGGTCAGCCCCAGCATTTT. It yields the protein CASSPGRGQPQHF. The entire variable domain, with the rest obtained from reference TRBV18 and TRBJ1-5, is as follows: NAGVMQNPRHLVRRRGQEARLRCSPMKGHSHVYWYRQLPEEGLKFMVYLQKENIIDESGMPKERFSAEFPKEGPSILRIQQVVRGDSAAYFCASSPGRGQPQHFGDGTRLSIL.

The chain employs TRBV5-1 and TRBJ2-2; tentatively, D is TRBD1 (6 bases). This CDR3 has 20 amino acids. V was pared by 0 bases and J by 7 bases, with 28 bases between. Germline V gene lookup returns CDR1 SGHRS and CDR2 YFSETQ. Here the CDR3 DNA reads TGCGCCAGCAGCTTGGGTGGGCGCGTTGGGACACAAACCGGCGGCGGGGAGCTGTTTTTT. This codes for CASSLGGRVGTQTGGGELFF.

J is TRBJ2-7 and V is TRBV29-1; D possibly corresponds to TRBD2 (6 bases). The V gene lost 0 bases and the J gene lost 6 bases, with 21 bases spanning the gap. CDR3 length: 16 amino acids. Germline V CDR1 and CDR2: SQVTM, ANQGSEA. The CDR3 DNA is TGCAGCGTTGAAGATCCGGGGGATCTTTGGTCTGGCGAGCAGTACTTC. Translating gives CSVEDPGDLWSGEQYF.

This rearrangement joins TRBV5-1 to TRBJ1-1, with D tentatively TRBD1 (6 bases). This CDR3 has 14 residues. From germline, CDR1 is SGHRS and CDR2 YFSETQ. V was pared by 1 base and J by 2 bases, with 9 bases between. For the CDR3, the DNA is TGCGCCAGCAGCTTGATCAGGGGAAACACTGAAGCTTTCTTT. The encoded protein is CASSLIRGNTEAFF.

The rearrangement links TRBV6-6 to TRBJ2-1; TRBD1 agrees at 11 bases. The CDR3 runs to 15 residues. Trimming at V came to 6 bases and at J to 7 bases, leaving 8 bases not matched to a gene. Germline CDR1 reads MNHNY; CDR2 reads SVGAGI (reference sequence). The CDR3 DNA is TGTGCCAGCAGCTGGGGACAGGGGGGCAGGAATGAGCAGTTCTTC. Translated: CASSWGQGGRNEQFF.

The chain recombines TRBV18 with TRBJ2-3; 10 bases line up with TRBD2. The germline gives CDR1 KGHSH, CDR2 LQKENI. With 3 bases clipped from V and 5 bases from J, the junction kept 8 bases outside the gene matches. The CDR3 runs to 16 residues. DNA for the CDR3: TGTGCCAGCTCACCTTTGATAGCGGGGGGTCAAGATACGCAGTATTTT. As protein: CASSPLIAGGQDTQYF.

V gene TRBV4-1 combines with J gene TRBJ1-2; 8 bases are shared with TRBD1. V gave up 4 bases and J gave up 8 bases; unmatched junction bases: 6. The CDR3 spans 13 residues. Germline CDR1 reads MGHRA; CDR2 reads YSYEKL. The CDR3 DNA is TGCGCCAGCAGCCCTCGGGACAGGCACGGCTACACCTTC. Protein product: CASSPRDRHGYTF.

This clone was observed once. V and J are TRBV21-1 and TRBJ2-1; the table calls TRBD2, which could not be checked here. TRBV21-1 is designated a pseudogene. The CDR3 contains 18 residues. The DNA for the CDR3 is TGTGCCAGCTGCCCTAGCGGGGGCTTCTGGAGCTCCTACAATGAGCAGTTCTTC. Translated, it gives CASCPSGGFWSSYNEQFF.

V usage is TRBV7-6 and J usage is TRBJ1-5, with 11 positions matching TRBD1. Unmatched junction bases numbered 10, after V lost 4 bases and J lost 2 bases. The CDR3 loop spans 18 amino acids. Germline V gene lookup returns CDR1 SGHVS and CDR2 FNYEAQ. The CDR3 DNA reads TGTGCCAGCAGCTCCTCCAGGACAGGGGGCGCAGGCAATCAGCCCCAGCATTTT. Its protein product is CASSSSRTGGAGNQPQHF.

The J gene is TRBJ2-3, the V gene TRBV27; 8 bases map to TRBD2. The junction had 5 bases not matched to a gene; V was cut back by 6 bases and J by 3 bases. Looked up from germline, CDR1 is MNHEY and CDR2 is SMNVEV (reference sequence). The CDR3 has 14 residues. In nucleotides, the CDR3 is TGTGCCAGCAGGTCAACGGGGGGGACAGATACGCAGTATTTT. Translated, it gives CASRSTGGTDTQYF.

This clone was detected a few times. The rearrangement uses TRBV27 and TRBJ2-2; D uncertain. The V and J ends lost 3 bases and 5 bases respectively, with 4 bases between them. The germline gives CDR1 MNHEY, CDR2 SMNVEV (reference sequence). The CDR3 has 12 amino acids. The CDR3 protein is CASSLSTGELFF. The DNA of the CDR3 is TGTGCCAGCAGTTTGAGTACCGGGGAGCTGTTTTTT.

The CDR3 DNA reads TGTGCCAGCAGTTGGTACACAGGGGCTGGTGATGGCTACACCTTC. It codes for CASSWYTGAGDGYTF. The chain links TRBV6-5 to TRBJ1-2, with 7 bases aligning to TRBD1. J lost 6 bases, V lost 4 bases, and 11 bases had no gene match. The CDR3 extends over 15 amino acids. In germline, CDR1 is MNHEY, CDR2 SVGAGI.

The CDR3 coding sequence is TGTGCCAGCAGCTTAGTTGCCGGAGGTTTAACCTACGAGCAGTACTTC. Its translation is CASSLVAGGLTYEQYF. This chain links TRBV7-9 with TRBJ2-7, with a possible D match to TRBD2 (5 bases). Germline V gives CDR1 SEHNR, CDR2 FQNEAQ (reference sequence). Trimming took off 1 base at V and 2 bases at J, with 15 bases between the two ends. The CDR3 has 16 residues.